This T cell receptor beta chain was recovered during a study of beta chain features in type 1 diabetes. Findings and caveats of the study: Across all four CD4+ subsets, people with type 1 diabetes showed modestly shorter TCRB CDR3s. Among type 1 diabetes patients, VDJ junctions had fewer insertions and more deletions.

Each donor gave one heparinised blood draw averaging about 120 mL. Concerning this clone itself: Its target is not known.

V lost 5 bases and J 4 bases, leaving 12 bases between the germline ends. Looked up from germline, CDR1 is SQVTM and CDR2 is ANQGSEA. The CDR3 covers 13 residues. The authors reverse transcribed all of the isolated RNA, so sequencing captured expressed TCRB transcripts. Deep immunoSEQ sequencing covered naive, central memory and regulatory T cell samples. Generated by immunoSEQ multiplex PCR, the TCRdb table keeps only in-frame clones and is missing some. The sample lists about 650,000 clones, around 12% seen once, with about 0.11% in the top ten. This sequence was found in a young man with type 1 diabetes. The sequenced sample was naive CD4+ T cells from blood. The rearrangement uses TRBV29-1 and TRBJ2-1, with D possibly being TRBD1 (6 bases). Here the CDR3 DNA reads TGCAGCGTTAGGGGACAAGGATACAATGAGCAGTTCTTC. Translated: CSVRGQGYNEQFF.